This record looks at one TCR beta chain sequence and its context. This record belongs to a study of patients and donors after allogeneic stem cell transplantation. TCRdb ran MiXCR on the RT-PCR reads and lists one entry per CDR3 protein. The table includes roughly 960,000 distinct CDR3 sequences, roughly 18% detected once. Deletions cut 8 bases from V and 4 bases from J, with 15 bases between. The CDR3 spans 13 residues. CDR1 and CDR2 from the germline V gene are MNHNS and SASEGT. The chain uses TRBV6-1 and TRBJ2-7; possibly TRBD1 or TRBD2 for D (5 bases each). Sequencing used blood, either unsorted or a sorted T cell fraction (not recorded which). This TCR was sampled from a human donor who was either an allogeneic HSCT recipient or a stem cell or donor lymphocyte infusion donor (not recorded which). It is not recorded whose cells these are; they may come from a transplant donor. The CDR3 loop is CASGPGTQYEQYF. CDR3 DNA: TGTGCCAGCGGACCCGGGACGCAATACGAGCAGTACTTC.